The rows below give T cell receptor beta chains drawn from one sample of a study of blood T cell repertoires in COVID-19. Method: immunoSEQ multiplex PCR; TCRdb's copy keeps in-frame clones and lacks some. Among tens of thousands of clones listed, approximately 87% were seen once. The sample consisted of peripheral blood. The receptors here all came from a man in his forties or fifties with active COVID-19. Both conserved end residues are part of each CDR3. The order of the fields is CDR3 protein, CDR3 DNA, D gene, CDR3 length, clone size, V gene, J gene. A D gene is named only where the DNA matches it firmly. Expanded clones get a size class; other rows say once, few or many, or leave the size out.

CDR3aa: CATSDRGQGKNTQYF; CDR3nt: TGTGCCACCAGTGACCGGGGACAGGGGAAAAATACGCAGTATTTT; d_gene: TRBD1; len: 15; abundance: NA; v_gene: TRBV24-1; j_gene: TRBJ2-3
CDR3aa: CATSRDHVGTGRYGYTF; CDR3nt: TGTGCCACCAGCAGAGATCACGTAGGGACAGGGCGCTATGGCTACACCTTC; d_gene: TRBD1; len: 17; abundance: NA; v_gene: TRBV15; j_gene: TRBJ1-2
CDR3aa: CASRDTRNTIYF; CDR3nt: TGTGCCAGCCGGGACACTAGAAACACCATATATTTT; d_gene: NA; len: 12; abundance: once; v_gene: TRBV28; j_gene: TRBJ1-3
CDR3aa: CASSVDPGGGAGELFF; CDR3nt: TGTGCCAGCAGCGTAGACCCAGGGGGCGGTGCCGGGGAGCTGTTTTTT; d_gene: TRBD1; len: 16; abundance: once; v_gene: TRBV9; j_gene: TRBJ2-2
CDR3aa: CASSSTLAGSTYNEQFF; CDR3nt: TGTGCCAGCAGCTCCACCTTAGCGGGGTCGACATACAATGAGCAGTTCTTC; d_gene: TRBD2; len: 17; abundance: NA; v_gene: TRBV7-9; j_gene: TRBJ2-1
CDR3aa: CASSRPKAGLAGRETQYF; CDR3nt: TGTGCCAGCAGCCGCCCGAAGGCAGGACTAGCGGGAAGAGAGACCCAGTACTTC; d_gene: TRBD2; len: 18; abundance: NA; v_gene: TRBV3-1/TRBV3-2; j_gene: TRBJ2-5
CDR3aa: CASSYTTGGEEDTQYF; CDR3nt: TGTGCCAGCAGTTACACGACAGGGGGGGAGGAAGATACGCAGTATTTT; d_gene: TRBD1; len: 16; abundance: NA; v_gene: TRBV6-5; j_gene: TRBJ2-3
CDR3aa: CASTLSYNSPLHF; CDR3nt: TGTGCCAGCACCCTCTCCTATAATTCACCCCTCCACTTT; d_gene: NA; len: 13; abundance: once; v_gene: TRBV27; j_gene: TRBJ1-6
CDR3aa: CATSGGTGANVLTF; CDR3nt: TGTGCCACCTCGGGGGGGACTGGGGCCAACGTCCTGACTTTC; d_gene: TRBD2; len: 14; abundance: NA; v_gene: TRBV24-1; j_gene: TRBJ2-6
CDR3aa: CASSQELGHYSNEKLFF; CDR3nt: TGTGCCAGCAGCCAAGAATTGGGACACTATTCTAATGAAAAACTGTTTTTT; d_gene: NA; len: 17; abundance: once; v_gene: TRBV4-2; j_gene: TRBJ1-4
CDR3aa: CASSIGGSSGSYTQYF; CDR3nt: TGTGCCAGTAGTATAGGGGGATCTAGCGGGAGTTATACGCAGTATTTT; d_gene: TRBD2; len: 16; abundance: few; v_gene: TRBV19; j_gene: TRBJ2-3
CDR3aa: CASSLVGTSAHEQFF; CDR3nt: TGTGCCAGCAGCTTAGTAGGGACTAGCGCCCATGAGCAGTTCTTC; d_gene: TRBD2; len: 15; abundance: NA; v_gene: TRBV7-8; j_gene: TRBJ2-1
CDR3aa: CASSQDLGTSRFRDTQYF; CDR3nt: TGTGCCAGCAGCCAAGATTTAGGGACTAGCAGGTTCCGGGATACGCAGTATTTT; d_gene: TRBD2; len: 18; abundance: NA; v_gene: TRBV3-1/TRBV3-2; j_gene: TRBJ2-3
CDR3aa: CASSLVGLAGGEQFF; CDR3nt: TGTGCCAGCAGCTTAGTGGGACTAGCGGGAGGGGAGCAGTTCTTC; d_gene: TRBD2; len: 15; abundance: NA; v_gene: TRBV7-2; j_gene: TRBJ2-1
CDR3aa: CASSLNRFPTNGYTF; CDR3nt: TGTGCCAGCAGCCTTAACAGGTTCCCCACAAATGGCTACACCTTC; d_gene: NA; len: 15; abundance: NA; v_gene: TRBV27; j_gene: TRBJ1-2
CDR3aa: CASSQDRVGTEAFF; CDR3nt: TGCGCCAGCAGCCAAGACCGGGTGGGCACTGAAGCTTTCTTT; d_gene: NA; len: 14; abundance: NA; v_gene: TRBV4-3; j_gene: TRBJ1-1
CDR3aa: CASSWGRNTEAFF; CDR3nt: TGTGCCAGTAGTTGGGGGCGCAACACTGAAGCTTTCTTT; d_gene: NA; len: 13; abundance: NA; v_gene: TRBV19; j_gene: TRBJ1-1
CDR3aa: CASSGSRDSGSPSSYNEQFF; CDR3nt: TGCGCCAGCAGTGGGTCCAGGGATAGCGGGAGTCCGAGCTCCTACAATGAGCAGTTCTTC; d_gene: TRBD2; len: 20; abundance: NA; v_gene: TRBV10-1; j_gene: TRBJ2-1
CDR3aa: CATSGSSGRGYTQYF; CDR3nt: TGTGCCACCAGCGGTTCAAGCGGGAGGGGTTATACGCAGTATTTT; d_gene: TRBD2; len: 15; abundance: once; v_gene: TRBV24-1; j_gene: TRBJ2-3
CDR3aa: CASSSGHLYGYTF; CDR3nt: TGTGCCAGCAGCTCGGGACACCTCTATGGCTACACCTTC; d_gene: NA; len: 13; abundance: NA; v_gene: TRBV28; j_gene: TRBJ1-2